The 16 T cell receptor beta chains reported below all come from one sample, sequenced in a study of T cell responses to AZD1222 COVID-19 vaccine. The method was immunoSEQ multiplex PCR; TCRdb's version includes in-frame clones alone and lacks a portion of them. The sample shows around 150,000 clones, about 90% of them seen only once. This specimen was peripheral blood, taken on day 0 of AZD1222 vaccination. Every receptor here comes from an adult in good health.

As DNA, the CDR3 is TGTGCCAGCAGCTTGGTTGGGAGAGAAAAACTGTTTTTT. Amino acid sequence: CASSLVGREKLFF. This chain uses TRBV5-6 with TRBJ1-4; D unresolved. This CDR3 is built from 13 residues. V was trimmed by 0 bases and J by 8 bases, leaving 8 bases between them. The germline CDR1 and CDR2 sequences are SGHDT and YYEEEE.

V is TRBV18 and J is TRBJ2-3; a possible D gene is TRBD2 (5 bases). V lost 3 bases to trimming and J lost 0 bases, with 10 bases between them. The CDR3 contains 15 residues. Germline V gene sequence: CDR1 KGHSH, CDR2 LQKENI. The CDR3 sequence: CASSPRTDSTDTQYF. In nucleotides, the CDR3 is TGTGCCAGCTCACCGCGGACTGATAGCACAGATACGCAGTATTTT.

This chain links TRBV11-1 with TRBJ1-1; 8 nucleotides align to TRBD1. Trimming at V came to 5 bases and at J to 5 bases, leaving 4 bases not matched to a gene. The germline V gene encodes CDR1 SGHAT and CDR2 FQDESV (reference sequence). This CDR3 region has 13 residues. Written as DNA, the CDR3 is TGTGCCAGCAGCCCGGGACAGGTGACTGAAGCTTTCTTT. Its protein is CASSPGQVTEAFF.

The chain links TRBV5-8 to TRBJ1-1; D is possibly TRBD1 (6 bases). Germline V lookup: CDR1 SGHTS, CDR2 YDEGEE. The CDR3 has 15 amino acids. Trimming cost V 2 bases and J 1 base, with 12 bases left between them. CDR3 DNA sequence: TGTGCCAGCAGCTTAAGTTGGACAGAGAACACTGAAGCTTTCTTT. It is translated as CASSLSWTENTEAFF.

The DNA for the CDR3 is TGTGCCAGCAGTTTAAATGGACTAGCGGGACTCAGTGAGCAGTTCTTC. Amino acid sequence: CASSLNGLAGLSEQFF. This chain connects TRBV28 to TRBJ2-1, with 12 bases lining up with TRBD2. V gave up 2 bases and J gave up 9 bases; unmatched junction bases: 8. Germline CDR1 MDHEN, CDR2 SYDVKM. The CDR3 loop spans 16 amino acids.

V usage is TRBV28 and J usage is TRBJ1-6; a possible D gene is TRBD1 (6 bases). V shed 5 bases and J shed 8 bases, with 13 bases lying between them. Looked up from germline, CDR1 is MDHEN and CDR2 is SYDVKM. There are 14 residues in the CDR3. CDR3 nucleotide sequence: TGTGCCAGCAGTACAAGGACAGAATATTCACCCCTCCACTTT. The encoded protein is CASSTRTEYSPLHF.

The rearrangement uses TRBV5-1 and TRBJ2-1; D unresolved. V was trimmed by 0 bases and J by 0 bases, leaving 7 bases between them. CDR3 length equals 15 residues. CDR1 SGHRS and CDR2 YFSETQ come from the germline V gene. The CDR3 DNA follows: TGCGCCAGCAGCTTGGCGGCGAGCTCCTACAATGAGCAGTTCTTC. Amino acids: CASSLAASSYNEQFF. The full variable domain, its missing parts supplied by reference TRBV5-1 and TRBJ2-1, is KAGVTQTPRYLIKTRGQQVTLSCSPISGHRSVSWYQQTPGQGLQFLFEYFSETQRNKGNFPGRFSGRQFSNSRSEMNVSTLELGDSALYLCASSLAASSYNEQFFGPGTRLTVL.

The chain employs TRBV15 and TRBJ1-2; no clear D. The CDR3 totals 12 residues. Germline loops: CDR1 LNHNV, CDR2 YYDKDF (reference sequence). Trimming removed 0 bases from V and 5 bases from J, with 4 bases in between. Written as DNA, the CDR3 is TGTGCCACCAGCAGAGATCAATATGGCTACACCTTC. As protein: CATSRDQYGYTF.

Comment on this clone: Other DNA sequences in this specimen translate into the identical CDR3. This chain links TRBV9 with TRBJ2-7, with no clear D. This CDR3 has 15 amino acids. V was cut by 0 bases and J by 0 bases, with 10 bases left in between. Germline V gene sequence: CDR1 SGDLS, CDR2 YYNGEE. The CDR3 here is CASSVDEGFSYEQYF. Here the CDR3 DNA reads TGTGCCAGCAGCGTAGATGAAGGCTTCTCCTACGAGCAGTACTTC.

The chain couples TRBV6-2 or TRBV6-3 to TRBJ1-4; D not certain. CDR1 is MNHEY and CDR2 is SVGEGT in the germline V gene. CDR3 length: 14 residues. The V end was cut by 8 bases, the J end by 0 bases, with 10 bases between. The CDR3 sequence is CASGRPATNEKLFF. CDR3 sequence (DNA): TGTGCCAGCGGCCGACCGGCAACTAATGAAAAACTGTTTTTT.

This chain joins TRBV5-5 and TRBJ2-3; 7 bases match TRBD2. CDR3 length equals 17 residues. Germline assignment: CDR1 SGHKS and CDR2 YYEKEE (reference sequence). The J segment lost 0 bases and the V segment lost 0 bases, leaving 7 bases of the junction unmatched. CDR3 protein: CASSLGRASGSTDTQYF. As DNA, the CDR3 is TGTGCCAGCAGCTTGGGAAGGGCTAGCGGAAGCACAGATACGCAGTATTTT.

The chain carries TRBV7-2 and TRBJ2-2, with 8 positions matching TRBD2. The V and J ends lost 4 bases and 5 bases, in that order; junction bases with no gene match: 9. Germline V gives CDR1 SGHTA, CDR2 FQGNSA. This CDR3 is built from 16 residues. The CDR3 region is CASSSGLGLVTGELFF. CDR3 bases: TGTGCCAGCAGCTCGGGCTTGGGACTAGTTACCGGGGAGCTGTTTTTT.

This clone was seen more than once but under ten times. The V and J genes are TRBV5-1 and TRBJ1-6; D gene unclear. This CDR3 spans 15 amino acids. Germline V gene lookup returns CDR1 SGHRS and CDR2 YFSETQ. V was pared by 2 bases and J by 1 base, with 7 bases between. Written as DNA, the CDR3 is TGCGCCAGCAGCTTTGGCGGGTCCTATAATTCACCCCTCCACTTT. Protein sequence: CASSFGGSYNSPLHF. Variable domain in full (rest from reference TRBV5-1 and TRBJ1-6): KAGVTQTPRYLIKTRGQQVTLSCSPISGHRSVSWYQQTPGQGLQFLFEYFSETQRNKGNFPGRFSGRQFSNSRSEMNVSTLELGDSALYLCASSFGGSYNSPLHFGNGTRLTVT.

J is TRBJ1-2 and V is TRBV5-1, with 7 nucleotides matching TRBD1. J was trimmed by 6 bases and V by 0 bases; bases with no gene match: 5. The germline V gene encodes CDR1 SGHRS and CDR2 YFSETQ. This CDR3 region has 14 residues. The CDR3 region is CASSLGDRAHGYTF. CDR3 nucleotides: TGCGCCAGCAGCTTGGGAGACAGGGCCCATGGCTACACCTTC.

DNA of the CDR3: TGTGCCACCAGTGACCGACTAGCGGGCTCCTACAATGAGCAGTTCTTC. Amino acid sequence: CATSDRLAGSYNEQFF. This sequence joins TRBV24-1 and TRBJ2-1; 10 positions match TRBD2. This CDR3 spans 16 amino acids. The V gene end was trimmed by 4 bases and the J gene end by 0 bases; junction bases not matched to a gene: 2. From germline, CDR1 is KGHDR and CDR2 SFDVKD.

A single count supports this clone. The CDR3 nucleotides are TGTGCCAGCAGCTCCGCGTGGGGACAGGGGGCTTCCCACCCAACCTCCTACGAGCAGTACTTC. Protein product: CASSSAWGQGASHPTSYEQYF. The genes are TRBV28 and TRBJ2-7; 12 bases are a match to TRBD1. This CDR3 region has 21 residues. Germline loops: CDR1 MDHEN, CDR2 SYDVKM. V gave up 6 bases and J gave up 0 bases; unmatched junction bases: 21.